The source of this T cell receptor (beta chain) is a study of Ad26.COV2.S vaccination and SARS-CoV-2 variants. Overall study context: Donor was in the COV1001 Ad26.COV2.S trial arm. Once, or twice with 56 days between doses, Ad26.COV2.S was given intramuscularly. Regarding the study as a whole: An underestimation of total T cell responses may have resulted from the TCR breadth and depth analyses.

Comment on this clone: Its antigen is unknown.

Treatment defined: some 20 received Ad26.COV2.S at low or high dose, single or two shots; five or six received placebo; per-sample allocation not given. Sampling was done on day 63 after the first vaccine or placebo injection. Recruitment in Boston yielded a donor of adult age, 18-55 years. Method: immunoSEQ multiplex PCR; TCRdb's copy keeps in-frame clones and lacks some. The sample records approximately 480,000 clones, around 88% being singletons. In germline, CDR1 is LGHDT, CDR2 YNNKEL (reference sequence). V trimming: 4 bases; J trimming: 0 bases; junction bases outside the gene matches: 4. The CDR3 has 15 residues.

The sample was peripheral blood, taken in a trial of Ad26.COV2.S vaccine versus placebo. The gene calls are TRBV3-1 (or the pseudogene TRBV3-2) and TRBJ1-1; TRBD1 agrees at 8 bases. This receptor was taken from a person aged 18-65 years who received the Ad26.COV2.S COVID-19 vaccine or a placebo. The CDR3 nucleotides read TGTGCCAGCAGCCGTCCGGGACAGGTGAACACTGAAGCTTTCTTT. It codes for CASSRPGQVNTEAFF.